This T cell receptor (beta chain) was identified in a study of CD8 T cells in ankylosing spondylitis. General study points: One TCR beta motif, made up of about 8 highly homologous variants, appeared characteristic of ankylosing spondylitis blood.

This clonotype occurred a few times. Its matching antigen is unknown. The germline CDR1 and CDR2 sequences are LGHDT and YNNKEL (reference sequence). Trimming cost V 4 bases and J 4 bases, with 13 bases left between them. The CDR3 is made up of 14 amino acids. A single record per CDR3 protein comes from TCRdb applying MiXCR to the 5' RACE reads. Here the sample spans fewer than 550,000 distinct CDR3 sequences, less than 6% being singletons. The sample taken for sequencing was blood, either unsorted or a sorted T cell fraction (not recorded which). The TCR was taken from a male donor with ankylosing spondylitis. This rearrangement joins TRBV3-1 to TRBJ1-1, with D unresolved. The CDR3 bases are TGTGCCAGCAGCCGATTATACTCAGCCACTGAAGCTTTCTTT. This translates into CASSRLYSATEAFF.